This passage covers 12 T cell receptor beta chains from one sample sequenced in a study of blood T cell repertoires in COVID-19. This table comes from immunoSEQ multiplex PCR, and its TCRdb copy is limited to in-frame clones, with some not included. The repertoire holds around 230,000 clones, with approximately 84% as singletons. The sample comprised peripheral blood. These receptors originate from a man between 50 and 59 years old with COVID-19, enrolled during active disease.

This chain joins TRBV7-9 and TRBJ1-6, with a tentative D call TRBD1 (5 bases). Germline V gene lookup returns CDR1 SEHNR and CDR2 FQNEAQ (reference sequence). The V and J ends lost 5 bases and 0 bases respectively, with 8 bases between them. The CDR3 loop spans 15 amino acids. This CDR3 is CASSQGDSYNSPLHF. The CDR3 bases are TGTGCCAGCAGCCAGGGTGACTCCTATAATTCACCCCTCCACTTT.

The rearrangement joins TRBV7-9 to TRBJ2-2; D not certain. Per germline, CDR1 SEHNR and CDR2 FQNEAQ (reference sequence). V gave up 0 bases and J gave up 5 bases, with 7 bases separating them. The CDR3 loop spans 14 amino acids. CDR3: CASSLAIQTGELFF. The CDR3 DNA is TGTGCCAGCAGCTTAGCTATCCAGACCGGGGAGCTGTTTTTT.

The chain links TRBV6-5 to TRBJ2-7; D is undetermined. In germline, CDR1 is MNHEY, CDR2 SVGAGI. The CDR3 runs to 16 residues. V lost 0 bases and J 0 bases, leaving 12 bases between the germline ends. CDR3 residues: CASSYSLGVGSYEQYF. DNA for the CDR3: TGTGCCAGCAGTTACTCCTTGGGCGTCGGCTCCTACGAGCAGTACTTC.

Regarding this clone: Other DNA sequences of this sample code for an identical CDR3. The chain combines TRBV5-1 with TRBJ2-7; D may be TRBD1 (5 bases). With 4 bases removed from V and 4 bases from J, the gap between germline ends came to 9 bases. The V gene's germline CDR1 is SGHRS and CDR2 YFSETQ. The CDR3 runs to 12 residues. This chain's CDR3 is CASSLGAYEQYF. The CDR3 coding sequence is TGCGCCAGCAGCCTAGGGGCTTACGAGCAGTACTTC.

This clone was recorded once. The chain links TRBV6-9 to TRBJ1-1; the D is unclear. The CDR3 has 9 amino acids. The V and J ends lost 8 bases and 7 bases respectively, with 5 bases between them. Germline CDR1 is MNHGY and CDR2 is SVAAGI. For the CDR3, the DNA is TGTGCCAGCCGAGTTGAAGCTTTCTTT. It specifies CASRVEAFF.

The chain joins TRBV11-2 to TRBJ2-1; TRBD1 matches 9 bases. CDR1 is SGHAT, CDR2 FQNNGV, per germline. With 3 bases clipped from V and 5 bases from J, the junction kept 5 bases outside the gene matches. The CDR3 runs 15 residues. CDR3 sequence reads: CASSFPGQGNNEQFF. For the CDR3, the DNA is TGTGCCAGCAGCTTCCCGGGACAGGGTAACAATGAGCAGTTCTTC. Full variable domain (rest looked up from reference TRBV11-2 and TRBJ2-1): EAGVAQSPRYKIIEKRQSVAFWCNPISGHATLYWYQQILGQGPKLLIQFQNNGVVDDSQLPKDRFSAERLKGVDSTLKIQPAKLEDSAVYLCASSFPGQGNNEQFFGPGTRLTVL.

This chain links TRBV27 with TRBJ2-7; D gene uncertain. CDR3 length equals 13 residues. The V and J ends lost 11 bases and 0 bases respectively, with 14 bases between them. Looked up from germline, CDR1 is MNHEY and CDR2 is SMNVEV (reference sequence). CDR3 protein: CAAAPWSSYEQYF. CDR3 sequence (DNA): TGTGCCGCAGCCCCGTGGAGCTCCTACGAGCAGTACTTC.

The chain links TRBV11-2 to TRBJ1-1, with a possible D match to TRBD1 (5 bases). V lost 5 bases, J lost 11 bases, and 15 bases lay in between. The CDR3 contains 12 residues. Germline CDR1 reads SGHAT; CDR2 reads FQNNGV. This chain's CDR3 is CASSPGRDRAFF. The DNA for the CDR3 is TGTGCCAGCAGCCCGGGCAGGGATCGGGCTTTCTTT.

DNA of the CDR3: TGTGCCAGCAGCTCCTCCGGTAGGCGGGATCAGCCCCAGCATTTT. This translates into CASSSSGRRDQPQHF. The rearrangement joins TRBV6-5 to TRBJ1-5; no clear D. This CDR3 is 15 amino acids long. V was shortened by 6 bases and J by 5 bases, with 17 bases between the two germline ends. Germline CDR1 MNHEY, CDR2 SVGAGI.

This clone has a single count. The chain joins TRBV7-2 to TRBJ1-5; TRBD1 matches at 7 bases. CDR1 and CDR2 (germline): SGHTA, FQGNSA. The CDR3 consists of 14 residues. J gave up 4 bases and V 5 bases, and 5 bases lay outside the gene matches. The DNA of the CDR3 is TGTGCCAGCAGCAGGACAGGTGGTAATCAGCCCCAGCATTTT. This encodes CASSRTGGNQPQHF.

The genes are TRBV9 and TRBJ1-6; D unresolved. The CDR3 totals 14 residues. Germline V gives CDR1 SGDLS, CDR2 YYNGEE. The V and J ends lost 0 bases and 9 bases respectively, with 10 bases between them. This CDR3 is CASSVEVGGSPLHF. In DNA, the CDR3 is TGTGCCAGCAGCGTAGAGGTCGGAGGTTCACCCCTCCACTTT.

This chain joins TRBV3-1 (or the pseudogene TRBV3-2) and TRBJ1-4, with 7 bases lining up with TRBD1. The V segment lost 4 bases and the J segment 5 bases; nucleotides outside the gene matches: 4. The CDR3 has 14 residues. CDR1 is LGHDT, CDR2 YNNKEL, per germline (reference sequence). The CDR3 region is CASSLGTDNEKLFF. Here the CDR3 DNA reads TGTGCCAGCAGCCTAGGGACAGACAATGAAAAACTGTTTTTT.